A single sample is the source of the 23 T cell receptor beta chains below, sequenced in a study of spatial heterogeneity in lung cancer. TCRdb fed the 5' RACE reads into MiXCR, producing one record per CDR3 protein. The top ten clones hold 16% of a sample with 2,500 to 4,000 distinct CDR3 sequences, less than 3.5% of them seen once. Sample time point: sample taken at primary tumor resection. The sequences come from lung tissue, collected at surgery. Every receptor here comes from a human donor with early-stage non-small cell lung cancer.

By share of the sample, this clonotype is medium-sized (0.01 to 0.1%). Since it is a stray read in a library aimed at alpha chains, this beta chain has a size that is not meaningful. CDR3: CSAATRDTQYF. CDR3 sequence (DNA): TGCAGTGCAGCAACTAGGGATACGCAGTATTTT. The genes are TRBV20-1 and TRBJ2-3; D might be TRBD2 (5 bases). The CDR3 covers 11 residues. Looked up from germline, CDR1 is DFQATT and CDR2 is SNEGSKA (reference sequence). Between the trimmed V and J ends, which lost 6 bases and 6 bases, there was a span of 10 bases.

Within the sample, this clonotype is medium-sized. Within a library made for alpha chains, this beta chain is off target, and its count is uninformative. The V gene is TRBV18, the J gene TRBJ2-7, with a weak D call TRBD1 (8 bases). The V end lost 1 base, the J end lost 7 bases, and 17 bases lay between the germline ends. This CDR3 contains 15 residues. The V gene's germline CDR1 is KGHSH and CDR2 LQKENI. The CDR3 DNA sequence: TGTGCCAGCTCACCACTCGACAGGGGAGGGGGAGAGCAGTACTTC. Residues: CASSPLDRGGGEQYF.

This clonotype was seen at least ten times. The library was prepared for alpha chains; this beta chain is a stray read, so its frequency means little. The chain carries TRBV18 and TRBJ2-2; no reliable D call. The CDR3 is made up of 16 amino acids. CDR1 and CDR2 from the germline V gene are KGHSH and LQKENI. The V end was cut by 0 bases, the J end by 0 bases, with 8 bases between. The CDR3 bases are TGTGCCAGCTCACCACCGCTGGTAACGAACACCGGGGAGCTGTTTTTT. It encodes CASSPPLVTNTGELFF. Complete variable domain (other parts from reference TRBV18 and TRBJ2-2): NAGVMQNPRHLVRRRGQEARLRCSPMKGHSHVYWYRQLPEEGLKFMVYLQKENIIDESGMPKERFSAEFPKEGPSILRIQQVVRGDSAAYFCASSPPLVTNTGELFFGEGSRLTVL.

This clonotype turned up a few times. This beta chain is a stray sequence in a library constructed for alpha chains; its clone size is not meaningful. This chain uses TRBV12-5 with TRBJ1-5; the D is unclear. The CDR3 spans 11 residues. The germline gives CDR1 LGHNT, CDR2 FRNRAP. V was clipped by 6 bases and J by 4 bases, with 4 bases between them. The CDR3 is CASGFNQPQHF. The CDR3 region has the DNA TGTGCTAGTGGGTTTAATCAGCCCCAGCATTTT.

By sample fraction, this clonotype is medium-sized. As an off-target read in a library built for alpha chains, this beta chain has a frequency of little significance. CDR3 coding DNA: TGTGCCAGCACCCGCAATCCAAGTCTCAGTAATTCACCCCTCCACTTT. It specifies CASTRNPSLSNSPLHF. The gene calls are TRBV6-5 and TRBJ1-6, with no clear D. With 7 bases removed from V and 6 bases from J, the gap between germline ends came to 19 bases. CDR1 and CDR2 (germline): MNHEY, SVGAGI. This CDR3 has 16 residues.

In its sample, this clonotype is medium-sized (0.01 to 0.1%). This beta chain lies outside the target of a library built for alpha chains; its clone size means little. The chain employs TRBV5-1 and TRBJ2-1; D gene uncertain. The CDR3 runs 14 residues. CDR1 and CDR2 from the germline V gene are SGHRS and YFSETQ. Trimming left V 7 bases short and J 4 bases short, with 15 bases between. The CDR3 nucleotides read TGCGCCAGCGGAACTACCTGGAATTACAATGAGCAGTTCTTC. It is translated as CASGTTWNYNEQFF.

In its sample, this clonotype was seen a few times. This beta chain is a stray sequence in a library constructed for alpha chains; its clone size is not meaningful. This rearrangement joins TRBV13 to TRBJ2-5, with 7 bases lining up with TRBD1. After removal of 6 bases from V and 5 bases from J, the junction contained 9 bases not matched to a gene. The germline V gene has CDR1 PRHDT and CDR2 FYEKMQ (reference sequence). This CDR3 has 14 amino acids. CDR3 in amino acids: CASSGRGTGETQYF. The CDR3 nucleotides are TGTGCCAGCAGTGGCAGGGGGACGGGCGAGACCCAGTACTTC.

This clonotype is labeled as medium-sized. For a library built for alpha chains, this beta chain is a stray read; little rests on its size. This rearrangement joins TRBV27 to TRBJ2-1; 12 bases map to TRBD2. The CDR3 consists of 14 residues. The trim removed 3 bases at V and 9 bases at J, leaving 3 bases unmatched. Germline values: CDR1 MNHEY, CDR2 SMNVEV (reference sequence). Here the CDR3 reads CASSLTSGGGEQFF. As DNA, the CDR3 is TGTGCCAGCAGTTTGACTAGCGGGGGAGGTGAGCAGTTCTTC.

This clonotype rates as medium-sized (0.01 to 0.1%). A library made for alpha chains picked up this beta chain off target, so its size means little. The V call is TRBV6-5, the J call TRBJ1-3, with 8 bases matching TRBD1. The CDR3 spans 13 residues. Germline CDR1 is MNHEY and CDR2 is SVGAGI. With V trimmed by 8 bases and J by 0 bases, 0 bases remained unmatched. The CDR3 spells CASGTGSGNTIYF. The CDR3 nucleotides are TGTGCCAGCGGGACAGGCTCTGGAAACACCATATATTTT.

This clonotype is labeled medium-sized. Because the library targeted alpha chains, this beta chain is an off-target read whose size means little. The genes are TRBV5-1 and TRBJ1-3; TRBD1 is a possible D gene (6 bases). Trimming took off 0 bases at V and 0 bases at J, with 10 bases between the two ends. Germline V CDR1 and CDR2: SGHRS, YFSETQ. CDR3 length equals 16 residues. The CDR3: CASSLGRTDSGNTIYF. The CDR3 bases are TGCGCCAGCAGCTTGGGGCGGACAGACTCTGGAAACACCATATATTTT.

This clonotype was observed many times. A library prepared for alpha chains yielded this beta chain as an off-target read; its size is of little meaning. CDR3 bases: TGTGCCAGCAGTGAGGACACCTACGAGCAGTACTTC. Its protein is CASSEDTYEQYF. The chain has TRBV6-1 and TRBJ2-7, with D maybe TRBD1 (5 bases). Germline CDR1 reads MNHNS; CDR2 reads SASEGT. The CDR3 covers 12 residues. Trimming removed 3 bases from V and 2 bases from J, with 5 bases in between.

By proportion, this clonotype is medium-sized (0.01 to 0.1%). Being off target in a library aimed at alpha chains, this beta chain has a size of little meaning. J is TRBJ2-5 and V is TRBV5-5; D ambiguous. CDR1 SGHKS and CDR2 YYEKEE come from the germline V gene (reference sequence). CDR3 size: 13 residues. V shed 2 bases and J shed 3 bases, with 8 bases lying between them. CDR3 nucleotide sequence: TGTGCCAGCAGCTTAGAAGGAAAAGAGACCCAGTACTTC. Residues: CASSLEGKETQYF.

Of note for this clonotype: A library prepared for alpha chains yielded this beta chain as an off-target read; its size is of little meaning. The chain employs TRBV2 and TRBJ2-1; no clear D. V lost 4 bases to trimming and J lost 5 bases, with 9 bases between them. Germline CDR1 is SNHLY and CDR2 is FYNNEI. The CDR3 spans 13 residues. The CDR3 loop is CASSVSTDNEQFF. The CDR3, as DNA: TGTGCCAGCAGTGTGTCAACAGACAATGAGCAGTTCTTC. The whole variable domain, remainder taken from reference TRBV2 and TRBJ2-1, is EPEVTQTPSHQVTQMGQEVILRCVPISNHLYFYWYRQILGQKVEFLVSFYNNEISEKSEIFDDQFSVERPDGSNFTLKIRSTKLEDSAMYFCASSVSTDNEQFFGPGTRLTVL.

This clonotype came up a few times. This beta chain appears as a stray read in a library generated for alpha chains; its size is not informative. The chain is built from TRBV6-1 and TRBJ2-1; D might be TRBD1 (6 bases). Germline V lookup: CDR1 MNHNS, CDR2 SASEGT. The ends were cut back, 5 bases at V and 7 bases at J, with 12 bases in the middle. The CDR3 loop spans 13 amino acids. CDR3 loop: CASSQGKTNEQFF. The CDR3 DNA reads as TGTGCCAGCAGTCAGGGGAAGACGAATGAGCAGTTCTTC.

This clonotype is medium-sized within its sample. The size of this beta chain means little, since it is a stray read in a library made for alpha chains. V and J are TRBV7-8 and TRBJ1-2; 8 bases are shared with TRBD1. Germline CDR1 reads SGHVS; CDR2 reads FQNEAQ. This CDR3 comprises 15 residues. V trimming: 0 bases; J trimming: 7 bases; junction bases outside the gene matches: 7. The CDR3 spells CASSLAIGQGGGYTF. In DNA form, the CDR3 reads TGTGCCAGCAGCTTAGCTATAGGACAGGGAGGTGGCTACACCTTC.

To note about this clonotype: A clone one base away is much larger, so this may be a read error. This beta chain is an off-target read within a library intended for alpha chains, so its frequency means little. The rearrangement joins TRBV6-2 or TRBV6-3 to TRBJ1-5; tentatively, D is TRBD1 (5 bases). Germline V gives CDR1 MNHEY, CDR2 SVGEGT. The CDR3 covers 17 residues. The CDR3 nucleotides are TGTGCCAGCAGTTATTCCATACGGGACCTTGTAGATCAGCCCCATCATTTT. This codes for CASSYSIRDLVDQPHHF.

This clonotype is classed as medium-sized (0.01 to 0.1%). Since the library was made to target alpha chains, this beta chain is a stray read and its abundance is not meaningful. CDR3 in DNA: TGTGCCAGCAGGGAGAGAAATGAGCAGTTCTTC. Protein: CASRERNEQFF. The chain uses TRBV6-2 or TRBV6-3 and TRBJ2-1; D unclear. Per the germline V gene, CDR1 is MNHEY and CDR2 is SVGEGT. There are 11 residues in the CDR3. V lost 6 bases and J lost 7, with 7 bases in between.

By sample share, this clonotype is medium-sized. The library was designed around alpha chains, so this beta chain is a stray read whose abundance carries little weight. This chain links TRBV5-1 with TRBJ2-5; D gene uncertain. The length of the CDR3 is 16 residues. Trimming took 0 bases from V and 0 from J, leaving 12 bases between them. CDR1 SGHRS and CDR2 YFSETQ come from the germline V gene. The CDR3 reads CASSLVISDNQETQYF. CDR3 in DNA: TGCGCCAGCAGCTTGGTCATTTCAGATAACCAAGAGACCCAGTACTTC.

By its share, this clonotype is medium-sized. This beta chain is an off-target read within a library intended for alpha chains, so its frequency means little. The chain has TRBV12-3 or TRBV12-4 and TRBJ2-3; D remains unclear. The V and J ends lost 2 bases and 8 bases respectively, with 11 bases between them. CDR3 length: 13 amino acids. The CDR3 sequence: CASSLKEHSTQYF. CDR3 DNA: TGTGCCAGCAGTTTAAAGGAGCATTCTACGCAGTATTTT.

Relative to its sample, this clonotype is medium-sized (0.01 to 0.1%). This beta chain is an unintended read in a library built for alpha chains; its size means little. The rearrangement uses TRBV27 and TRBJ1-1; 9 nucleotides match TRBD1. The CDR3 sequence is 13 residues long. J was trimmed by 5 bases and V by 6 bases; bases with no gene match: 4. From germline, CDR1 is MNHEY and CDR2 SMNVEV (reference sequence). CDR3 loop: CASRTGGLTEAFF. DNA for the CDR3: TGTGCCAGCAGGACAGGGGGATTGACTGAAGCTTTCTTT.

In this sample, this clonotype is medium-sized. Within a library made for alpha chains, this beta chain is off target, and its count is uninformative. V is TRBV11-2 and J is TRBJ2-1; 8 bases map to TRBD2. CDR3 length: 15 amino acids. V lost 8 bases to trimming and J lost 4 bases; unmatched junction nucleotides: 10. Germline CDR1 reads SGHAT; CDR2 reads FQNNGV. The CDR3 bases are TGTGCCAGCCAAAGGGGCGGGGGGCAATACAATGAGCAGTTCTTC. Protein product: CASQRGGGQYNEQFF.

This clonotype was found many times. This beta chain slipped into a library made for alpha chains as a stray read, so its size is not meaningful. The V call is TRBV7-9, the J call TRBJ1-2; D gene ambiguous. The CDR3 sequence is 13 residues long. Deletions cut 6 bases from V and 5 bases from J, with 13 bases between. CDR1 is SEHNR and CDR2 is FQNEAQ in the germline V gene (reference sequence). CDR3 protein: CASSYAGSYGYTF. The CDR3 nucleotides read TGTGCCAGCAGTTACGCCGGTTCATATGGCTACACCTTC.

This clonotype was seen many times. This beta chain slipped into a library made for alpha chains as a stray read, so its size is not meaningful. The CDR3 DNA sequence: TGTGCCAGCAGCCGGGACAGCGAGAACTACACCTTC. Protein: CASSRDSENYTF. This chain links TRBV12-3 or TRBV12-4 with TRBJ1-2; 7 bases map to TRBD1. Trimming at V came to 6 bases and at J to 10 bases, leaving 8 bases not matched to a gene. The CDR3 loop spans 12 amino acids.